This TCR beta chain was recovered during a study of Graves' ophthalmopathy and Graves' hyperthyroidism. Findings and caveats of the study: Separation of ophthalmopathy from stable hyperthyroidism was achieved by a 13-signature model, at about 90% sensitivity and roughly 81% specificity. A majority of expanded thyroid clonotypes exceeding 0.001 frequency were likewise present in blood.

The evidence that diagnosis relied on was clinical symptoms, serum thyroxine, TRAb, thyroid ultrasound and orbital computed tomography. PBMCs had their origin in fresh peripheral blood (roughly 10 ml). CDR3 regions of TCR beta were amplified from RNA transcripts. The first round was an RT-PCR with HTBI primers, and the second round was a multiplex PCR. TCRdb analysed the multiplex PCR reads with MiXCR anew, one entry per CDR3 protein. The repertoire holds approximately 700,000 distinct CDR3 sequences, with about 38% as singletons. At least ten counts were recorded for this clonotype. Its antigen remains unidentified. Trimming removed 5 bases at V and 0 bases at J, with 16 bases between. This CDR3 contains 16 residues. Germline assignment: CDR1 SEHNR and CDR2 FQNEAQ (reference sequence).

The receptor's source is an adult man with Graves' ophthalmopathy. The chain recombines TRBV7-9 with TRBJ1-1; D is uncertain. The sequenced sample was peripheral blood. The CDR3 region is CASSPYRELMNTEAFF. CDR3 sequence (DNA): TGTGCCAGCAGCCCGTACCGCGAACTAATGAACACTGAAGCTTTCTTT.